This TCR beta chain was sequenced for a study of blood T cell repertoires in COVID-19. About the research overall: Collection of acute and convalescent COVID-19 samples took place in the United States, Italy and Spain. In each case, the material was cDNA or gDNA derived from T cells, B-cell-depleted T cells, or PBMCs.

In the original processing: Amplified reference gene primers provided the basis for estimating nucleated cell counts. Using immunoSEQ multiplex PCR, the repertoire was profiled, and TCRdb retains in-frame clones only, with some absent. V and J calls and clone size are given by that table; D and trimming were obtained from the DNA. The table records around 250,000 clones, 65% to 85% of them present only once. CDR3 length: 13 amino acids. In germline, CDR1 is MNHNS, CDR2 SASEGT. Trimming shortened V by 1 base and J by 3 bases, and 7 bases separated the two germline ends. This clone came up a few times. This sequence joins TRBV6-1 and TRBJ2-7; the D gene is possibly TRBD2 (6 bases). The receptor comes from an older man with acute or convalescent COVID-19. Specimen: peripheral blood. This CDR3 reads CASSEGLVYEQYF. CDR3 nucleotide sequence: TGTGCCAGCAGTGAAGGACTAGTCTACGAGCAGTACTTC.